This record concerns one T cell receptor beta chain sequence. Ages ranged from roughly 18 to 100 years, with residence in approximately 25 US areas. All recovered Cohort 3 donors got two negative PCRs, got clearance, or saw symptom resolution. Authors' processing steps: Amplification from reference gene primers served as the basis for estimated nucleated cell counts. Measured with immunoSEQ multiplex PCR; TCRdb has only the in-frame clones, and not every one. That table supplies the V and J calls and clone size; D and trimming were determined from the DNA. The table records roughly 270,000 clones, 85% of them present only once. The record originates from a study of blood T cell repertoires in COVID-19. Study at large: PBMCs, B-cell-depleted T cells, or T cells were the source of the cDNA or gDNA that made up the material.

The CDR3 spans 15 residues. From germline, CDR1 is SNHLY and CDR2 FYNNEI. V lost 3 bases and J lost 0; bases outside the gene matches: 3. Sequenced material: PBMCs or T cells enriched from blood (not recorded which). V gene TRBV2 combines with J gene TRBJ2-7, with 9 bases aligning to TRBD2. The TCR originated in a woman aged 45 to 65 who had recovered from COVID-19. In DNA form, the CDR3 reads TGTGCCAGCAGTGAGGAGCGGGGGGACTCCTACGAGCAGTACTTC. It translates to CASSEERGDSYEQYF.